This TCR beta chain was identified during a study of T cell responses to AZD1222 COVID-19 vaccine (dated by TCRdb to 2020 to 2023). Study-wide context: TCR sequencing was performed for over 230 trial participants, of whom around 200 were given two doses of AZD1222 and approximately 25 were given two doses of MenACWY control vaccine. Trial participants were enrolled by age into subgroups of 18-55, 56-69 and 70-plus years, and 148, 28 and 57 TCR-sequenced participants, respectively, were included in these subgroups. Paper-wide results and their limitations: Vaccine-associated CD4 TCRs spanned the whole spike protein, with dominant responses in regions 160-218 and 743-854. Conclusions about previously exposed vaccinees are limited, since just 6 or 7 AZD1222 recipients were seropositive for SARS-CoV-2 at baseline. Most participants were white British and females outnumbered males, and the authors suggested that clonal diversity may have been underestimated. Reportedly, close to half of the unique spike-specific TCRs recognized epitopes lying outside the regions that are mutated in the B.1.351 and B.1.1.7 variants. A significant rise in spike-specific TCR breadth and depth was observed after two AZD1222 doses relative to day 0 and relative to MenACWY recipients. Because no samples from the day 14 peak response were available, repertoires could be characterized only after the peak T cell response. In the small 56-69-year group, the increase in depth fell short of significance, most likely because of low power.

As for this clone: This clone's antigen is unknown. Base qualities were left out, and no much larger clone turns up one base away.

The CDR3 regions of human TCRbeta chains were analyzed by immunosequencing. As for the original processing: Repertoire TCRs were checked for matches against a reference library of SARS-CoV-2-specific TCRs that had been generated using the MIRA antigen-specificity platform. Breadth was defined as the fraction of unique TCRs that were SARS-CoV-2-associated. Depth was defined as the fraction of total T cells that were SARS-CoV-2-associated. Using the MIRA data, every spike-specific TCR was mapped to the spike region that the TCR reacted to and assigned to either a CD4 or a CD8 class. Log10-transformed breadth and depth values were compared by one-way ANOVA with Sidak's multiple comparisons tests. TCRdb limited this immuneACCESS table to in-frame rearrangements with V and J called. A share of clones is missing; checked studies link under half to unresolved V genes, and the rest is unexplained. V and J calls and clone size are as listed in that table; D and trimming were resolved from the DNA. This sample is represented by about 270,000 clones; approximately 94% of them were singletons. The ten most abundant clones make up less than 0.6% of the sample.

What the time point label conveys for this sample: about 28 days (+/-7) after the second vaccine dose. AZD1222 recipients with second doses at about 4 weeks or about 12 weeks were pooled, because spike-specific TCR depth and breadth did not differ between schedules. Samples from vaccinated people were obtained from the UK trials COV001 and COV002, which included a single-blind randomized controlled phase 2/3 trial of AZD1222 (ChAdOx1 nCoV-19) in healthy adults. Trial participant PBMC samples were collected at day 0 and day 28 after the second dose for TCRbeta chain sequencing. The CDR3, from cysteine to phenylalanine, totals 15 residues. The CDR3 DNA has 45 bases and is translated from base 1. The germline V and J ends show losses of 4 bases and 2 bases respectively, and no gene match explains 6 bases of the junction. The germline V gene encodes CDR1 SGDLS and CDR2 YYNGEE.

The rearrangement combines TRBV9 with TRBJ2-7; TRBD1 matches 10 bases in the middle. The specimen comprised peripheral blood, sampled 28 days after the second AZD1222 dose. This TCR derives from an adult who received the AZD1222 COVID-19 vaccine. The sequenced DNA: TGTGCCAGCAGCCCCCGGGACAGGGGCACCTACGAGCAGTACTTC. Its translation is CASSPRDRGTYEQYF. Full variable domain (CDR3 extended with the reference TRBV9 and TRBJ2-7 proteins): DSGVTQTPKHLITATGQRVTLRCSPRSGDLSVYWYQQSLDQGLQFLIQYYNGEERAKGNILERFSAQQFPDLHSELNLSSLELGDSALYFCASSPRDRGTYEQYFGPGTRLTVT.